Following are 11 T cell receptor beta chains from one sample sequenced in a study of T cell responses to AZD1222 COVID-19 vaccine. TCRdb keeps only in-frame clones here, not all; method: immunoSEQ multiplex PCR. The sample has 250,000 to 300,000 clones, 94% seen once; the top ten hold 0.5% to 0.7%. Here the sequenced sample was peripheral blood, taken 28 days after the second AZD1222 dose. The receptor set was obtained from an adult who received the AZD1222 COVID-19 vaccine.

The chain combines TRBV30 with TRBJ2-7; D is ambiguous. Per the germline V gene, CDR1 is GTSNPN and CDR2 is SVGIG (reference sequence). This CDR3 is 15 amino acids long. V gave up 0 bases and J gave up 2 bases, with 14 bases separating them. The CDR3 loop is CAWSVLAGHPYEQYF. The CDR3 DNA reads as TGTGCCTGGAGTGTATTAGCCGGGCACCCCTACGAGCAGTACTTC.

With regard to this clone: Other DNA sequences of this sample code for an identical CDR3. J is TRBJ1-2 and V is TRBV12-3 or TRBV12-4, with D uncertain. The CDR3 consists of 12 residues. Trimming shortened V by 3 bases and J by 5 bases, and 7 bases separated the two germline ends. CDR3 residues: CASSLSSYGYTF. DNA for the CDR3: TGTGCCAGCAGTTTGTCGTCTTATGGCTACACCTTC.

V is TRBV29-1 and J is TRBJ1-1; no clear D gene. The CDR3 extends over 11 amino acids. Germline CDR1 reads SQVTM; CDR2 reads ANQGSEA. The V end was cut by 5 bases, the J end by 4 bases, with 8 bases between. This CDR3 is CSVRGTTEAFF. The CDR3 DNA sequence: TGCAGCGTTCGTGGAACCACTGAAGCTTTCTTT.

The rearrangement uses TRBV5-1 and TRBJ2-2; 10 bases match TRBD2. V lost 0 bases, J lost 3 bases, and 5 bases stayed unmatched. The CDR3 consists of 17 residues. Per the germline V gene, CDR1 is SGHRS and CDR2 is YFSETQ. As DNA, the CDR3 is TGCGCCAGCAGCTTGGGCTCCCTAGCGGGGGACACCGGGGAGCTGTTTTTT. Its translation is CASSLGSLAGDTGELFF.

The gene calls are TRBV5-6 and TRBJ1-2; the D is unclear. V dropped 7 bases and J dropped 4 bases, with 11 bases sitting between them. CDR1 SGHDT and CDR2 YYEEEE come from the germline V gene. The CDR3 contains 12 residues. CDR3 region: CASADARYGYTF. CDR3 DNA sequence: TGTGCCAGCGCAGATGCCCGCTATGGCTACACCTTC.

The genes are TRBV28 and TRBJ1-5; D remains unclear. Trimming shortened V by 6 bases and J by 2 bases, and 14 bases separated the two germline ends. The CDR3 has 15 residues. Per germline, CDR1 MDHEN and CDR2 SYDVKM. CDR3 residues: CASSSPEGGNQPQHF. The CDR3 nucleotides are TGTGCCAGCAGCTCCCCTGAGGGAGGCAATCAGCCCCAGCATTTT.

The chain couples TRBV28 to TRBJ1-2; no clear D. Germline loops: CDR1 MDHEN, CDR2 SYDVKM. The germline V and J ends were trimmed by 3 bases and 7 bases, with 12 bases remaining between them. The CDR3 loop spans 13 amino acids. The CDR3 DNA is TGTGCCAGCAGTTTGCCCGTAGATAGTGGCTACACCTTC. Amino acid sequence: CASSLPVDSGYTF.

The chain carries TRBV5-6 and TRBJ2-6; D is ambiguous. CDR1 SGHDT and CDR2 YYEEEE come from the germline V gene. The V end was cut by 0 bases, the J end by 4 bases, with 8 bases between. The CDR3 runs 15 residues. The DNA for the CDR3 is TGTGCCAGCAGCTTGGAGTCAGGAGGGGCCAACGTCCTGACTTTC. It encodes CASSLESGGANVLTF.

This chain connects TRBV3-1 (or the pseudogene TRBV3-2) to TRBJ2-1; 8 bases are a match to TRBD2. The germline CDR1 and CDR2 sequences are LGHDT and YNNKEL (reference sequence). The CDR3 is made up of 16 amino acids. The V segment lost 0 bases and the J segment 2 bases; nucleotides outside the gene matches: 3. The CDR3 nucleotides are TGTGCCAGCAGCCAAGAGGTTAGCGGGGCCTACAATGAGCAGTTCTTC. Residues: CASSQEVSGAYNEQFF.

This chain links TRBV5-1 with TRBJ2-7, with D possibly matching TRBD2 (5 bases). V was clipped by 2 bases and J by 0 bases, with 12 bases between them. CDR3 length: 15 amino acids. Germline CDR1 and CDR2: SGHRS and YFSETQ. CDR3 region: CASSFPERASYEQYF. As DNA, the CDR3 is TGCGCCAGCAGCTTCCCGGAGAGGGCCTCCTACGAGCAGTACTTC.

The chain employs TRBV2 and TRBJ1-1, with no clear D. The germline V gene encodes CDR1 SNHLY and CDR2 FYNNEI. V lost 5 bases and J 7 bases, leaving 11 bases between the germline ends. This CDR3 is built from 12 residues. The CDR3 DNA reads TGTGCCAGCAGTAAGACCACAGTTGAAGCTTTCTTT. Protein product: CASSKTTVEAFF.